Listed below are T cell receptor beta chains from one sample, sequenced in a study of T cell responses to AZD1222 COVID-19 vaccine. The data were produced by immunoSEQ multiplex PCR, yet TCRdb's version contains in-frame clones alone and is incomplete. The profile shows 65,000 to 70,000 clones, more than 70% of them singletons. The sample here was peripheral blood, taken on day 0 of AZD1222 vaccination. The receptors derive from an adult in good health. The CDR3 runs from the conserved cysteine through the conserved F or W. The D gene is left open where the match is weak. Clone size, where shown, is once, few, many, or a class for clones that have expanded.

D	V	J	size	DNA	CDR3
-	TRBV19	TRBJ2-1	-	TGTGCCAGTAGTAATAAAGGACGGGAGAGGTACAATGAGCAGTTCTTC	CASSNKGRERYNEQFF
TRBD1	TRBV20-1	TRBJ2-7	-	TGCAGTGCTAGTAGTCAGGACAGGGGGTCTAGATCACGCGAGCAGTACTTC	CSASSQDRGSRSREQYF
-	TRBV5-1	TRBJ2-3	-	TGCGCCAGCAGCAGGGTCGGAGGTAGGCAGTATTTT	CASSRVGGRQYF
TRBD1	TRBV7-9	TRBJ2-7	once	TGTGCCAGCAGCCCAGACAGGGCCTGGAACTACGAGCAGTACTTC	CASSPDRAWNYEQYF
-	TRBV3-1/TRBV3-2	TRBJ1-1	-	TGTGCCAGCAGCCAATCGGGGGCAACCACTGAAGCTTTCTTT	CASSQSGATTEAFF
-	TRBV19	TRBJ1-1	-	TGTGCCAGTAGTTTGTCAGATGAAGCTTTCTTT	CASSLSDEAFF
-	TRBV4-2	TRBJ2-7	once	TGTGCCAGCAGCTCGCCTACGGGGCAGTACTTC	CASSSPTGQYF
-	TRBV6-5	TRBJ1-1	-	TGTGCCAGCAGCGCGACAGTGAACACTGAAGCTTTCTTT	CASSATVNTEAFF
TRBD1	TRBV19	TRBJ1-2	-	TGTGCCAGTAGTAAAGGGATCCGGACAGGGTTAGCTAACTATGGCTACACCTTC	CASSKGIRTGLANYGYTF
-	TRBV6-1	TRBJ2-3	-	TGTGCCAGCAGTGAATACCTAGCGCTAAGCACAGATACGCAGTATTTT	CASSEYLALSTDTQYF
-	TRBV6-1	TRBJ1-4	-	TGTGCCAGCAGTGAAAGTAGGGGGGGCGGTGAAAAACTGTTTTTT	CASSESRGGGEKLFF
-	TRBV4-2	TRBJ2-6	few	TGTGCCAGCAGCCAAACCGGGGGCCCCGGGGCCAACGTCCTGACTTTC	CASSQTGGPGANVLTF
TRBD1	TRBV11-2	TRBJ2-1	-	TGTGCCAGCAGCTTGAGGACAGGGGGTATCGATGAGCAGTTCTTC	CASSLRTGGIDEQFF
-	TRBV4-1	TRBJ1-4	-	TGCGCCAGCAGCCAAGTTGGGACTACTAATGAAAAACTGTTTTTT	CASSQVGTTNEKLFF
-	TRBV6-1	TRBJ1-1	-	TGTGCCAGCAGTGAATCGTATACAGGAGGCACTGAAGCTTTCTTT	CASSESYTGGTEAFF
-	TRBV19	TRBJ1-5	once	TGTGCCAGTAGTATAGCCAGAACAGGGTTTCAGCCCCAGCATTTT	CASSIARTGFQPQHF
TRBD2	TRBV3-1/TRBV3-2	TRBJ2-7	-	TGTGCCAGCAGCCAACTAGCGGAAGGGTCCTACGAGCAGTACTTC	CASSQLAEGSYEQYF